This T cell receptor beta chain came from a study of post-analysis software for immune sequencing data. Study details: The disease courses spanned relapsing-remitting, secondary progressive and progressive-relapsing forms of multiple sclerosis.

Findings of the study overall: Roughly 5 TRBV segments, TRBV5-6, TRBV5-1 and TRBV20-1 among them, were found more frequent in patients than controls. For normalized Chao1 diversity, multiple sclerosis patients scored significantly lower than controls did.

Prepared TCR beta cDNA libraries contained unique molecular identifiers. A population of about 0.95 to 10 million T cells gave rise to 450,000 to 500,000 cDNA molecules. MiXCR was run by TCRdb on the PCR reads, yielding one entry per CDR3 protein. The data show hundreds of thousands of distinct CDR3 sequences, 30% seen once. V trimming: 0 bases; J trimming: 6 bases; junction bases outside the gene matches: 7. The CDR3 spans 15 residues. Germline CDR1 LGHNA, CDR2 YSLEER. This clonotype has only a few counts. Antigen specificity is unknown. The specimen was blood. The rearrangement uses TRBV4-3 and TRBJ2-7, with 8 bases fitting TRBD1. The TCR comes from a girl under 18 with multiple sclerosis. The CDR3 region is CASSQDRQGAGEQYF. For the CDR3, the DNA is TGCGCCAGCAGCCAAGATAGGCAGGGGGCTGGCGAGCAGTACTTC.